Below, 20 T cell receptor beta chains from the same sample are listed, as sequenced in a study of blood T cell repertoires in COVID-19. Profiling relied on immunoSEQ multiplex PCR, and the TCRdb table lists in-frame clones only, not all of them. This sample has some 240,000 clones, with roughly four fifths found just once. The sample was peripheral blood. These receptors were obtained from a woman of 80 years or more with COVID-19, enrolled during active disease.

The rearrangement joins TRBV28 to TRBJ1-5; D uncertain. Germline V gives CDR1 MDHEN, CDR2 SYDVKM. Trimming took 8 bases from V and 3 from J, leaving 14 bases between them. The CDR3 is made up of 14 amino acids. This CDR3 is CASGGETSNQPQHF. The CDR3 region has the DNA TGTGCCAGCGGTGGAGAAACCTCCAATCAGCCCCAGCATTTT.

The genes are TRBV2 and TRBJ1-5; no definite D call. Between the trimmed V and J ends, which lost 7 bases and 4 bases, there was a span of 11 bases. CDR3 length: 13 amino acids. Germline CDR1 and CDR2: SNHLY and FYNNEI. The CDR3 DNA reads TGTGCCAGCAATCCGGTCCCAAATCAGCCCCAGCATTTT. Its protein product is CASNPVPNQPQHF.

The chain has TRBV5-1 and TRBJ2-3; TRBD2 agrees at 9 bases. The J segment lost 2 bases and the V segment lost 0 bases, leaving 4 bases of the junction unmatched. CDR1 is SGHRS, CDR2 YFSETQ, per germline. CDR3 length: 16 residues. The CDR3 DNA is TGCGCCAGCAGCTTGGTAGCGGGGGTTCCCACAGATACGCAGTATTTT. Its protein is CASSLVAGVPTDTQYF.

The rearrangement uses TRBV6-5 and TRBJ1-4; 7 nucleotides align to TRBD1. J gave up 8 bases and V 6 bases, and 9 bases lay outside the gene matches. The CDR3 runs to 14 residues. Looked up from germline, CDR1 is MNHEY and CDR2 is SVGAGI. The chain's CDR3 is CASRSTGDGEKLFF. In nucleotides, the CDR3 is TGTGCCAGCAGAAGTACAGGGGACGGGGAAAAACTGTTTTTT.

The rearrangement joins TRBV2 to TRBJ2-5, with 9 bases fitting TRBD2. This CDR3 is 16 amino acids long. Germline CDR1 is SNHLY and CDR2 is FYNNEI. V lost 0 bases to trimming and J lost 5 bases; unmatched junction nucleotides: 7. This CDR3 reads CASSEARGLAGETQYF. CDR3 nucleotides: TGTGCCAGCAGTGAAGCGCGGGGACTAGCTGGCGAGACCCAGTACTTC.

The V gene is TRBV28, the J gene TRBJ2-7; TRBD1 is a possible D gene (6 bases). The CDR3 covers 17 residues. Germline loops: CDR1 MDHEN, CDR2 SYDVKM. Trimming cost V 4 bases and J 7 bases, with 26 bases left between them. The CDR3 DNA reads TGTGCCAGCAGTTCCGGCGATCAACCCAAGTGGGGGCGTGAGCAGTACTTC. This gives the protein CASSSGDQPKWGREQYF.

The gene calls are TRBV6-5 and TRBJ2-2; D not resolved. The germline V gene has CDR1 MNHEY and CDR2 SVGAGI. CDR3 size: 15 residues. V lost 4 bases, J lost 0 bases, and 9 bases lay in between. The CDR3 protein is CASSSTNPNTGELFF. The CDR3 nucleotides are TGTGCCAGCAGTTCCACTAATCCGAACACCGGGGAGCTGTTTTTT.

J is TRBJ1-1 and V is TRBV30, with no clear D. Germline CDR1 is GTSNPN and CDR2 is SVGIG (reference sequence). This CDR3 region has 12 residues. The CDR3 is CVAGGKKTEAFF. The CDR3 nucleotides read TGTGTCGCGGGAGGGAAGAAGACTGAAGCTTTCTTT.

The chain has TRBV6-5 and TRBJ2-1, with TRBD1 matching 7 bases. In germline, CDR1 is MNHEY, CDR2 SVGAGI. The V gene end was trimmed by 0 bases and the J gene end by 4 bases; junction bases not matched to a gene: 6. The CDR3 is made up of 16 amino acids. Written as DNA, the CDR3 is TGTGCCAGCAGTTACTCGGCAGGGGGATCATACAATGAGCAGTTCTTC. Residues: CASSYSAGGSYNEQFF.

The chain uses TRBV29-1 and TRBJ1-1, with D possibly being TRBD1 (6 bases). V lost 0 bases to trimming and J lost 8 bases, with 13 bases between them. This CDR3 has 13 amino acids. In germline, CDR1 is SQVTM, CDR2 ANQGSEA. The CDR3 nucleotides read TGCAGCGTTGAAGATACTGAGACAGGCGAAGCTTTCTTT. Its translation is CSVEDTETGEAFF.

V is TRBV5-5 and J is TRBJ1-5, with D hard to call. This CDR3 is built from 16 residues. V was cut by 5 bases and J by 6 bases, with 21 bases left in between. Germline-derived CDR1 and CDR2 are SGHKS and YYEKEE (reference sequence). For the CDR3, the DNA is TGTGCCAGCAGACTTACTGGCGAGCTCGGCGGTCAGCCCCAGCATTTT. Protein: CASRLTGELGGQPQHF. The full variable domain, completed using reference TRBV5-5 and TRBJ1-5, is DAGVTQSPTHLIKTRGQQVTLRCSPISGHKSVSWYQQVLGQGPQFIFQYYEKEERGRGNFPDRFSARQFPNYSSELNVNALLLGDSALYLCASRLTGELGGQPQHFGDGTRLSIL.

This clone turned up a few times. The V gene is TRBV27, the J gene TRBJ1-2; 9 nucleotides align to TRBD1. The V gene end was trimmed by 5 bases and the J gene end by 2 bases; junction bases not matched to a gene: 6. There are 15 residues in the CDR3. The germline gives CDR1 MNHEY, CDR2 SMNVEV (reference sequence). CDR3 coding DNA: TGTGCCAGCAGTCAGGACAGGGGTGGGAACTATGGCTACACCTTC. Translating gives CASSQDRGGNYGYTF.

CDR3 nucleotides: TGTGCCAGCAGCTTTAACGGCGGGTTAGAAGCTTTCTTT. Translated, it gives CASSFNGGLEAFF. V gene TRBV7-3 combines with J gene TRBJ1-1; D gene unclear. Germline lookup yields CDR1 SGHTA and CDR2 FQGTGA. The CDR3 runs 13 residues. Trimming took off 3 bases at V and 8 bases at J, with 13 bases between the two ends.

This clone is a singleton in its sample. The chain links TRBV19 to TRBJ1-5, with D unclear. The V end was cut by 3 bases, the J end by 4 bases, with 10 bases between. Germline lookup yields CDR1 LNHDA and CDR2 SQIVND (reference sequence). The CDR3 covers 14 residues. The CDR3: CASSISRGNQPQHF. CDR3 DNA: TGTGCCAGTAGTATCAGTAGAGGGAATCAGCCCCAGCATTTT.

The chain couples TRBV5-1 to TRBJ1-2, with 7 bases that match TRBD1. The V gene's germline CDR1 is SGHRS and CDR2 YFSETQ. The J segment lost 13 bases and the V segment lost 3 bases, leaving 12 bases of the junction unmatched. The CDR3 contains 13 residues. CDR3 residues: CASSSYGTVSFTF. The CDR3 nucleotides are TGCGCCAGCAGCTCCTACGGGACAGTGAGTTTCACCTTC.

The rearrangement joins TRBV30 to TRBJ1-3, with D uncertain. This CDR3 has 13 residues. V lost 5 bases to trimming and J lost 0 bases, with 8 bases between them. Germline-derived CDR1 and CDR2 are GTSNPN and SVGIG (reference sequence). CDR3 sequence: CAWGGDSGNTIYF. CDR3 in DNA: TGTGCCTGGGGTGGAGACTCTGGAAACACCATATATTTT. Combining the CDR3 with reference TRBV30 and TRBJ1-3 gives the whole variable domain SQTIHQWPATLVQPVGSPLSLECTVEGTSNPNLYWYRQAAGRGLQLLFYSVGIGQISSEVPQNLSASRPQDRQFILSSKKLLLSDSGFYLCAWGGDSGNTIYFGEGSWLTVV.

V is TRBV10-3 and J is TRBJ1-4; TRBD1 is a possible D gene (6 bases). The CDR3 totals 12 residues. The ends were cut back, 4 bases at V and 8 bases at J, with 8 bases in the middle. The germline V gene encodes CDR1 ENHRY and CDR2 SYGVKD. The CDR3 nucleotides are TGTGCCATCAGTGGAACAGGGGAAAAACTGTTTTTT. Its protein is CAISGTGEKLFF.

The rearrangement joins TRBV6-5 to TRBJ1-3, with TRBD1 identical over 7 bases. Germline lookup yields CDR1 MNHEY and CDR2 SVGAGI. The CDR3 totals 16 residues. J was trimmed by 4 bases and V by 2 bases; bases with no gene match: 8. CDR3 nucleotide sequence: TGTGCCAGCAGTTACACATTACAGGGGAGGGGAAACACCATATATTTT. Translated: CASSYTLQGRGNTIYF.

This clone was found a few times. This rearrangement joins TRBV19 to TRBJ2-5, with D maybe TRBD2 (5 bases). Per the germline V gene, CDR1 is LNHDA and CDR2 is SQIVND (reference sequence). This CDR3 spans 13 amino acids. Between the trimmed V and J ends, which lost 5 bases and 3 bases, there was a span of 10 bases. The CDR3 region has the DNA TGTGCCAGTAGTTGGGCAGCGGAAGAGACCCAGTACTTC. Protein product: CASSWAAEETQYF.

This clone was counted only a few times. The chain employs TRBV16 and TRBJ1-2; D is unresolved. The CDR3 extends over 13 amino acids. Per germline, CDR1 KGHSY and CDR2 FQNENV. The germline V and J ends were trimmed by 6 bases and 7 bases, with 15 bases remaining between them. The CDR3 DNA is TGTGCCAGCAGGAAGCCAGCGGAGGCTGGCTACACCTTC. It codes for CASRKPAEAGYTF.